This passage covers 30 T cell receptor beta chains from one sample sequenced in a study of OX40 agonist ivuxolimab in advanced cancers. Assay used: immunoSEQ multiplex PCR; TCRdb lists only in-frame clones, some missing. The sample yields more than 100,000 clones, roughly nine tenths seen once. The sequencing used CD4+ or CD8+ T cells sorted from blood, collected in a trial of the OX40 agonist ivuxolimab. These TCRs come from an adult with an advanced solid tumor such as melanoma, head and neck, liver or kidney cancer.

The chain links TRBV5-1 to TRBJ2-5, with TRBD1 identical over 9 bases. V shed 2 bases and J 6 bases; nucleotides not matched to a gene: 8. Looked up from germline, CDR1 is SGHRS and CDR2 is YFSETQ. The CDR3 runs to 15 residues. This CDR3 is CASSFNIGQGQTQYF. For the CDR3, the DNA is TGCGCCAGCAGCTTCAACATAGGACAGGGGCAGACCCAGTACTTC.

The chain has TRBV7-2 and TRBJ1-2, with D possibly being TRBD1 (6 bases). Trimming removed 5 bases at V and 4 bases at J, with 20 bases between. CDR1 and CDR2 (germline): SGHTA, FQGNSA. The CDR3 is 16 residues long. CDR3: CASSTIDGGRLYGYTF. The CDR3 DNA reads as TGTGCCAGCAGCACGATAGACGGGGGCAGGCTCTATGGCTACACCTTC.

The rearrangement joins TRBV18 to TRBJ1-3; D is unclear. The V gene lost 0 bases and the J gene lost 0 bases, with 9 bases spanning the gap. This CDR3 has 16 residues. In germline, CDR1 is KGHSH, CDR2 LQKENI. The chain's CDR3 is CASSPPGPFSGNTIYF. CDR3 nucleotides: TGTGCCAGCTCACCACCTGGGCCCTTCTCTGGAAACACCATATATTTT.

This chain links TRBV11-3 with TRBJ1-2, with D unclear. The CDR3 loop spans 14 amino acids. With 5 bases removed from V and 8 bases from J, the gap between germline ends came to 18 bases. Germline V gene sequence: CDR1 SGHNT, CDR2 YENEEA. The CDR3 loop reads CASSHPGPRHGYTF. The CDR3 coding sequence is TGTGCCAGCAGCCATCCGGGCCCCCGGCACGGCTACACCTTC.

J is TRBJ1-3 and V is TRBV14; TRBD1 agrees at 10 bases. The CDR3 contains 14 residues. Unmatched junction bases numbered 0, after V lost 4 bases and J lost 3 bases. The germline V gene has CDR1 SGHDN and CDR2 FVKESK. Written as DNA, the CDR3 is TGTGCCAGCAGCCGGGACAGGGGTGGAAACACCATATATTTT. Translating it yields CASSRDRGGNTIYF.

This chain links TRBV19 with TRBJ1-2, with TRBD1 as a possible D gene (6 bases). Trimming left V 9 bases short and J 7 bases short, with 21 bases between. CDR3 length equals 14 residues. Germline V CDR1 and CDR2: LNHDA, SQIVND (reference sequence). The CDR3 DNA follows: TGTGCCAGCCTTCTGGGACAAACTCCCTCTGGCTACACCTTC. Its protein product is CASLLGQTPSGYTF.

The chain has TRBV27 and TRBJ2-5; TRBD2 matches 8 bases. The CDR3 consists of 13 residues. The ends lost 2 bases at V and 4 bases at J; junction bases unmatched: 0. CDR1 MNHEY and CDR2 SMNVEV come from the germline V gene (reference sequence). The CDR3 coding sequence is TGTGCCAGCAGTTTACGGGGGGGAGAGACCCAGTACTTC. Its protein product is CASSLRGGETQYF.

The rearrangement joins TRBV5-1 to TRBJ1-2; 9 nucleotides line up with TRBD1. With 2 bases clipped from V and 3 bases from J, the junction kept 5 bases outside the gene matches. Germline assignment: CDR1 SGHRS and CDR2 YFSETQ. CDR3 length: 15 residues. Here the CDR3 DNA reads TGCGCCAGCAGCTTCGGGACAGGGTCAGACTATGGCTACACCTTC. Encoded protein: CASSFGTGSDYGYTF.

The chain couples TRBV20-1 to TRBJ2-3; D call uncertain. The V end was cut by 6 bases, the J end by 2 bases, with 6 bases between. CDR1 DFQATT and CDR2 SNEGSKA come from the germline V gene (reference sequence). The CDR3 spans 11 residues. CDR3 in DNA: TGCAGTGCCCCAGACACAGATACGCAGTATTTT. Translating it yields CSAPDTDTQYF.

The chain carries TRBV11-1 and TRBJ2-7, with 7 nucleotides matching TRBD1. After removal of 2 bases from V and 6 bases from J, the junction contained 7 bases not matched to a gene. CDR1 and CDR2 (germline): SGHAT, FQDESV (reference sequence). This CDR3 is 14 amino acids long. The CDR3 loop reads CASSLRQGESEQYF. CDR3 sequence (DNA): TGTGCCAGCAGCTTAAGACAGGGAGAGAGCGAGCAGTACTTC.

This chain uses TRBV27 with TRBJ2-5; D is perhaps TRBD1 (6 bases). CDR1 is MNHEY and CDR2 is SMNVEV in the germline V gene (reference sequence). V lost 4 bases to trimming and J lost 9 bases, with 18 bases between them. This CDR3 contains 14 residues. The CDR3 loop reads CASSSLDSHGAQYF. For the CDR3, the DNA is TGTGCCAGCAGTTCCTTGGACAGCCATGGGGCCCAGTACTTC.

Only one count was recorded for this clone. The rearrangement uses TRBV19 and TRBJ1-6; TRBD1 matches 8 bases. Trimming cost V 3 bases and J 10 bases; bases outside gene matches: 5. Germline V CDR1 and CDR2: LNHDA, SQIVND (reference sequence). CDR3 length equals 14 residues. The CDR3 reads CASSIGTGSSPLHF. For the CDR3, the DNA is TGTGCCAGTAGTATCGGGACAGGATCCTCACCCCTCCACTTT.

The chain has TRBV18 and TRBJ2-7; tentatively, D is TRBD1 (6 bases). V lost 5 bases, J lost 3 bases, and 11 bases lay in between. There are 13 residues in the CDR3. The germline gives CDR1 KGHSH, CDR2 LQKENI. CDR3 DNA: TGTGCCAGCTCAAGACAGGAGATCTACGAGCAGTACTTC. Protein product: CASSRQEIYEQYF. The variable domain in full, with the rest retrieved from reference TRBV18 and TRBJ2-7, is NAGVMQNPRHLVRRRGQEARLRCSPMKGHSHVYWYRQLPEEGLKFMVYLQKENIIDESGMPKERFSAEFPKEGPSILRIQQVVRGDSAAYFCASSRQEIYEQYFGPGTRLTVT.

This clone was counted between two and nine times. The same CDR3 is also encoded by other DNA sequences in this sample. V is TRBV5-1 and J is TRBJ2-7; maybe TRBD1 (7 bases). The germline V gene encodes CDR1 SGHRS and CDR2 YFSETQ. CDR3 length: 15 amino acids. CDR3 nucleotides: TGCGCGACCTCTCTAGGCAGGGGGGAAACCTACGAGCAGTACTTC. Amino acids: CATSLGRGETYEQYF. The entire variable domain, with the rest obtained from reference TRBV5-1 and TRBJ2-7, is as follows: KAGVTQTPRYLIKTRGQQVTLSCSPISGHRSVSWYQQTPGQGLQFLFEYFSETQRNKGNFPGRFSGRQFSNSRSEMNVSTLELGDSALYLCATSLGRGETYEQYFGPGTRLTVT.

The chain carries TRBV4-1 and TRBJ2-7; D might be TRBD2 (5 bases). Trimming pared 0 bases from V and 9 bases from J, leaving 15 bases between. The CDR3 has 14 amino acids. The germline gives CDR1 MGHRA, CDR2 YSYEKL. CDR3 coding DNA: TGCGCCAGCAGCCAAGAGAGCCCCCTAGCTGCGCAGTACTTC. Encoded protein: CASSQESPLAAQYF.

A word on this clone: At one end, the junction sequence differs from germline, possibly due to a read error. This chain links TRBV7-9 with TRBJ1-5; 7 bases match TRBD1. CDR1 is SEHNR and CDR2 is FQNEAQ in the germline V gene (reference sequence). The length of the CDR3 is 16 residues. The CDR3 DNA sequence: TGTGCCAGCAGATTAGACAGGGTTAATAGCAATCAGCCCCAGCATTTT. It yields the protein CASRLDRVNSNQPQHF. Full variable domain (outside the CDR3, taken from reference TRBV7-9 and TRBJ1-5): DTGVSQNPRHKITKRGQNVTFRCDPISEHNRLYWYRQTLGQGPEFLTYFQNEAQLEKSRLLSDRFSAERPKGSFSTLEIQRTEQGDSAMYLCASRLDRVNSNQPQHFGDGTRLSIL.

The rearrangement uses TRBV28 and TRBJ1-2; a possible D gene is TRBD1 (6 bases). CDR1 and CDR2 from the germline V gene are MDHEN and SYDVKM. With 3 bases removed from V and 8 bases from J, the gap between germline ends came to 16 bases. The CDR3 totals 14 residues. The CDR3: CASSFEDSLRGYTF. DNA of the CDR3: TGTGCCAGCAGTTTTGAGGACAGCTTAAGGGGCTACACCTTC.

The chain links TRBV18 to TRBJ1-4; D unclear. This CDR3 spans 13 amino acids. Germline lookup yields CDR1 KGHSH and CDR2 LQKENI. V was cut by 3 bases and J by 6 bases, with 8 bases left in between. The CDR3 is CASSPGLDEKLFF. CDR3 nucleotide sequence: TGTGCCAGCTCACCCGGACTGGATGAAAAACTGTTTTTT.

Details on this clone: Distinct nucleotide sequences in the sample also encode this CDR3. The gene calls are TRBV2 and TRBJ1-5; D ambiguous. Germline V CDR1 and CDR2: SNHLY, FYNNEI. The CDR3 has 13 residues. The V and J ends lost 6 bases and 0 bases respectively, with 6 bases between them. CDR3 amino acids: CASSGYSNQPQHF. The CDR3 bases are TGTGCCAGCAGCGGATATAGCAATCAGCCCCAGCATTTT.

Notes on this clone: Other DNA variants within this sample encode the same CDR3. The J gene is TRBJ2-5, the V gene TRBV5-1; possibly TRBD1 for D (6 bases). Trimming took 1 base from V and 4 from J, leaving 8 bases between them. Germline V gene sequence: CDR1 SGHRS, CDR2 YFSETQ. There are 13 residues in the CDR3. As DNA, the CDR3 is TGCGCCAGCAGCTTGCAGGGGAGAGAGACCCAGTACTTC. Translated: CASSLQGRETQYF.

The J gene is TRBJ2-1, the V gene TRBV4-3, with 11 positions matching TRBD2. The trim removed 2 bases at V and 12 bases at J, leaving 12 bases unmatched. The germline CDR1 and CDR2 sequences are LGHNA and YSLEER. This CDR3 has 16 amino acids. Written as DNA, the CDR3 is TGCGCCAGCAGCCAATCTGTTACTAGCGGGGGACTTGGGCAGTTCTTC. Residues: CASSQSVTSGGLGQFF.

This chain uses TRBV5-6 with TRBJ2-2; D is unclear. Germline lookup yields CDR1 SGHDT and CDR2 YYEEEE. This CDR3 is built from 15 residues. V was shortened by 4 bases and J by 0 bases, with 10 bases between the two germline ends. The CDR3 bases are TGTGCCAGCAGCCCGCTCTCTCCGAACACCGGGGAGCTGTTTTTT. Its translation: CASSPLSPNTGELFF.

CDR3 protein: CASAPTSGGPYSYNEQFF. CDR3 coding DNA: TGTGCCAGCGCCCCTACTAGCGGGGGGCCCTACTCCTACAATGAGCAGTTCTTC. The chain has TRBV5-4 and TRBJ2-1; TRBD2 aligns across 12 bases. Trimming removed 7 bases from V and 0 bases from J; junction bases left unmatched: 11. This CDR3 contains 18 residues. Looked up from germline, CDR1 is SGHNT and CDR2 is YYREEE (reference sequence).

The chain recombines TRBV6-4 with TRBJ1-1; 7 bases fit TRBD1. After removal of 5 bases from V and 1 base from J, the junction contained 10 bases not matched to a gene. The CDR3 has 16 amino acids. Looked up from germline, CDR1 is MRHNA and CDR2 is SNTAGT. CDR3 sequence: CASSSGPGQPNTEAFF. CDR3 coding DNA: TGTGCCAGCAGTTCCGGGCCGGGACAGCCGAACACTGAAGCTTTCTTT.

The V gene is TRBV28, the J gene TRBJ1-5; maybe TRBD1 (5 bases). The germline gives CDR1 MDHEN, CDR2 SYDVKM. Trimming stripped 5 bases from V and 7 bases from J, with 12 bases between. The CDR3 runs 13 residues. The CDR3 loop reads CASSLGQRQPQHF. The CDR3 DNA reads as TGTGCCAGCAGTCTGGGGCAGCGACAGCCCCAGCATTTT.

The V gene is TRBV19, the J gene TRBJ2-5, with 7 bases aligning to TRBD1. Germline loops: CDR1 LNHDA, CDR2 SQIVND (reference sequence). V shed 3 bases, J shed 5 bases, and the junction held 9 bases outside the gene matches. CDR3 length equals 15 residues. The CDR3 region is CASSMGQGEYETQYF. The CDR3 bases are TGTGCCAGTAGTATGGGCCAGGGGGAGTACGAGACCCAGTACTTC.

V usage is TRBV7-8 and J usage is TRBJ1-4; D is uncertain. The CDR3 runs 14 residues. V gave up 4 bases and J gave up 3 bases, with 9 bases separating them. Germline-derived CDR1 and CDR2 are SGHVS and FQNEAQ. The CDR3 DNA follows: TGTGCCAGCAGCTCTTACAGCTCTAATGAAAAACTGTTTTTT. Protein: CASSSYSSNEKLFF.

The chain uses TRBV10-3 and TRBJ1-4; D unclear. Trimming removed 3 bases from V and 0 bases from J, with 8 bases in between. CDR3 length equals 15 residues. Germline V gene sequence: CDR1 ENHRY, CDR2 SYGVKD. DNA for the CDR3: TGTGCCATCAGTGAAACCAGTGCAACTAATGAAAAACTGTTTTTT. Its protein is CAISETSATNEKLFF.

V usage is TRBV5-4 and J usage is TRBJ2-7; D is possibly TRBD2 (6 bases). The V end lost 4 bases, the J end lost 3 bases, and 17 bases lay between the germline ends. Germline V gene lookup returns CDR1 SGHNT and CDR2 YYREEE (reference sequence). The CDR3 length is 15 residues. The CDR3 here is CASSRGGQGDYEQYF. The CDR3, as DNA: TGTGCCAGCAGCCGAGGAGGGCAGGGTGACTACGAGCAGTACTTC.

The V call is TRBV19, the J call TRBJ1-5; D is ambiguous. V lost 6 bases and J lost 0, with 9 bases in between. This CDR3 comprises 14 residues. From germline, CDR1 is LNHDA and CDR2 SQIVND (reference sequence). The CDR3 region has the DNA TGTGCCAGTAGCCCAAGTGATAGCAATCAGCCCCAGCATTTT. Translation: CASSPSDSNQPQHF.